Below are 25 T cell receptor beta chains sequenced from a single sample in a study of CD8 T cells in Susac syndrome (dated 2019 in TCRdb). The library was made by the immunoSEQ multiplex PCR assay. RNA was extracted using the RNeasy kit, and about 0.5 to 1 microgram was reverse transcribed with random hexamers. TCRdb took the public reads, trimmed them with fastp at Q25, ran MiXCR for clone calling and kept in-frame beta chains. Merged by CDR3 protein, the rows form single entries marked with the most common genes and DNA. In all, the sample holds 110,000 to 150,000 distinct CDR3 sequences, and approximately 96% of those were seen once. The ten largest clonotypes hold over 0.065% of the sample. The sequencing input was CD4+ T cells from PBMCs. The receptors were gathered from a human donor with Susac syndrome.

This rearrangement joins TRBV5-1 to TRBJ1-4, with D perhaps matching TRBD1 (6 bases). V gave up 4 bases and J gave up 7 bases, with 14 bases separating them. Germline V gene lookup returns CDR1 SGHRS and CDR2 YFSETQ. CDR3 size: 14 residues. DNA of the CDR3: TGCGCCAGCAGCCTTTTACAGGGAGGTGAAAAACTGTTTTTT. This encodes CASSLLQGGEKLFF.

This clonotype has just one count. The chain is built from TRBV7-3 and TRBJ2-2; D is undetermined. The V end lost 5 bases, the J end lost 0 bases, and 7 bases lay between the germline ends. The CDR3 runs 14 residues. Germline V CDR1 and CDR2: SGHTA, FQGTGA. The CDR3 protein is CASSPITNTGELFF. The CDR3 DNA is TGTGCCAGCAGCCCAATCACGAACACCGGGGAGCTGTTTTTT.

This chain uses TRBV3-1 with TRBJ2-7; D may correspond to TRBD1 or TRBD2 (6 bases each). The CDR3 sequence is 14 residues long. The germline CDR1 and CDR2 sequences are LGHDT and YNNKEL (reference sequence). Trimming pared 1 base from V and 5 bases from J, leaving 12 bases between. CDR3 sequence reads: CASSQVGGVDEQYF. Written as DNA, the CDR3 is TGTGCCAGCAGCCAAGTGGGGGGCGTCGACGAGCAGTACTTC.

The rearrangement uses TRBV6-5 and TRBJ2-6, with TRBD1 as a possible D gene (6 bases). The CDR3 sequence is 15 residues long. Germline loops: CDR1 MNHEY, CDR2 SVGAGI. V gave up 5 bases and J gave up 1 base, with 9 bases separating them. CDR3 region: CASSQQGSGANVLTF. CDR3 in DNA: TGTGCCAGCAGTCAACAGGGTTCTGGGGCCAACGTCCTGACTTTC.

The chain joins TRBV12-3 or TRBV12-4 to TRBJ2-1, with 7 bases lining up with TRBD2. J lost 5 bases, V lost 3 bases, and 10 bases had no gene match. The CDR3 spans 16 residues. CDR3 in DNA: TGTGCCAGCAGTTTCTCTTATTTGGCGGGGGACAATGAGCAGTTCTTC. The encoded protein is CASSFSYLAGDNEQFF.

The chain links TRBV4-1 to TRBJ1-5; D is uncertain. The V and J ends lost 3 bases and 1 base respectively, with 10 bases between them. The V gene's germline CDR1 is MGHRA and CDR2 YSYEKL. The CDR3 covers 15 residues. CDR3 residues: CASSHGGTSNQPQHF. The CDR3 DNA sequence: TGCGCCAGCAGCCATGGCGGTACAAGCAATCAGCCCCAGCATTTT.

This clonotype was recorded only once. The rearrangement uses TRBV18 and TRBJ2-7, with D perhaps being TRBD1 or TRBD2 (5 bases each). Deletions cut 2 bases from V and 2 bases from J, with 16 bases between. The CDR3 length is 16 residues. Germline V gives CDR1 KGHSH, CDR2 LQKENI. This CDR3 reads CASSPSGLAGPYEQYF. As DNA, the CDR3 is TGTGCCAGCTCACCATCAGGGCTAGCCGGTCCCTACGAGCAGTACTTC.

The chain carries TRBV10-3 and TRBJ2-3; D gene ambiguous. Germline loops: CDR1 ENHRY, CDR2 SYGVKD. V was cut by 5 bases and J by 3 bases, with 9 bases left in between. The CDR3 length is 13 residues. This chain's CDR3 is CAISMSVTDTQYF. In DNA, the CDR3 is TGTGCCATCAGTATGTCTGTAACAGATACGCAGTATTTT.

V and J are TRBV12-3 or TRBV12-4 and TRBJ2-7, with TRBD2 identical over 7 bases. The ends lost 8 bases at V and 0 bases at J; junction bases unmatched: 7. The CDR3 is made up of 14 amino acids. CDR3: CASGGPGGSYEQYF. The CDR3, as DNA: TGTGCCAGCGGCGGGCCGGGAGGCTCCTACGAGCAGTACTTC.

The chain couples TRBV7-6 to TRBJ2-3; a possible D gene is TRBD2 (6 bases). This CDR3 comprises 16 residues. Germline assignment: CDR1 SGHVS and CDR2 FNYEAQ. V was pared by 5 bases and J by 4 bases, with 19 bases between. The CDR3 sequence: CASSRLGGADADTQYF. CDR3 sequence (DNA): TGTGCCAGCAGCCGACTGGGGGGTGCTGACGCAGATACGCAGTATTTT.

This clonotype was observed once. The junction does not match germline at one end; this may be a read error. The chain recombines TRBV20-1 with TRBJ2-5, with 13 bases lining up with TRBD2. Looked up from germline, CDR1 is DFQATT and CDR2 is SNEGSKA (reference sequence). The CDR3 runs to 14 residues. The CDR3 region has the DNA TGCAGTGCTAAGACTAGCGGGAGGCAAGGGACCCAGTACTTC. Protein sequence: CSAKTSGRQGTQYF.

The chain links TRBV10-2 to TRBJ1-1; 7 positions agree with TRBD1. The CDR3 spans 12 residues. V lost 10 bases to trimming and J lost 2 bases; unmatched junction nucleotides: 4. Per germline, CDR1 WSHSY and CDR2 SAAADI. The CDR3 loop is CAIGTANTEAFF. CDR3 DNA: TGCGCCATCGGGACAGCCAACACTGAAGCTTTCTTT.

V is TRBV4-1 and J is TRBJ1-1; 11 nucleotides line up with TRBD1. The ends lost 4 bases at V and 5 bases at J; junction bases unmatched: 6. The CDR3 has 15 amino acids. Germline V gene sequence: CDR1 MGHRA, CDR2 YSYEKL. DNA of the CDR3: TGCGCCAGCAGCCCTCCCGGGACAGGGGGTACTGAAGCTTTCTTT. Its translation is CASSPPGTGGTEAFF.

The chain employs TRBV3-1 and TRBJ2-1, with 9 positions matching TRBD2. From germline, CDR1 is LGHDT and CDR2 YNNKEL (reference sequence). After removal of 4 bases from V and 9 bases from J, the junction contained 10 bases not matched to a gene. The CDR3 extends over 15 amino acids. This CDR3 is CASSLGTSRLGEQFF. CDR3 sequence (DNA): TGTGCCAGCAGCCTCGGGACTAGCCGCTTAGGTGAGCAGTTCTTC.

The rearrangement links TRBV29-1 to TRBJ2-2; tentatively, D is TRBD1 (7 bases). This CDR3 has 14 residues. V was shortened by 3 bases and J by 5 bases, with 13 bases between the two germline ends. Germline V lookup: CDR1 SQVTM, CDR2 ANQGSEA. The DNA of the CDR3 is TGCAGCGTTGAGGAGGGGGCGACAACCGGGGAGCTGTTTTTT. Its protein product is CSVEEGATTGELFF.

The chain recombines TRBV23-1 with TRBJ2-7, with TRBD1 as a possible D gene (6 bases). TRBV23-1 is sorted into the ORF group, with uncertain function. The CDR3 sequence is 14 residues long. Deletions cut 6 bases from V and 3 bases from J, with 15 bases between. The CDR3 spells CASRPSGRGYEQYF. CDR3 coding DNA: TGCGCCAGCAGACCCTCCGGCAGGGGCTACGAGCAGTACTTC.

The DNA for the CDR3 is TGCGCCAGCAGCTTGGAGGCGGGGGGCTGGGGTGAAAAACTGTTTTTT. This encodes CASSLEAGGWGEKLFF. The chain recombines TRBV5-1 with TRBJ1-4, with a weak D call TRBD1 (6 bases). Germline CDR1 reads SGHRS; CDR2 reads YFSETQ. The V end lost 0 bases, the J end lost 7 bases, and 16 bases lay between the germline ends. This CDR3 is built from 16 residues.

The chain has TRBV20-1 and TRBJ2-5; no firm D call. The CDR3 sequence is 11 residues long. V was clipped by 6 bases and J by 2 bases, with 7 bases between them. Germline CDR1 DFQATT, CDR2 SNEGSKA (reference sequence). CDR3 sequence reads: CSAHPQETQYF. The CDR3 nucleotides are TGCAGTGCGCATCCGCAAGAGACCCAGTACTTC.

This clonotype was observed a single time. The chain has TRBV29-1 and TRBJ2-7; 10 bases agree with TRBD2. CDR1 and CDR2 from the germline V gene are SQVTM and ANQGSEA. The CDR3 runs to 13 residues. V gave up 6 bases and J gave up 4 bases; unmatched junction bases: 6. The CDR3 DNA is TGCAGCGTCATACTAGCGGGGATTTACGAGCAGTACTTC. Protein product: CSVILAGIYEQYF.

The V gene is TRBV19, the J gene TRBJ2-7; a possible D gene is TRBD1 (5 bases). CDR1 and CDR2 from the germline V gene are LNHDA and SQIVND (reference sequence). The CDR3 is 15 residues long. V lost 4 bases, J lost 2 bases, and 15 bases lay in between. The CDR3 here is CASSTRSGYAYEQYF. In DNA form, the CDR3 reads TGTGCCAGTAGTACCCGATCAGGGTATGCCTACGAGCAGTACTTC.

This clonotype was found once. The chain recombines TRBV4-1 with TRBJ2-2; weak D call: TRBD2 (5 bases). The CDR3 runs to 15 residues. The V end lost 1 base, the J end lost 7 bases, and 13 bases lay between the germline ends. CDR1 and CDR2 from the germline V gene are MGHRA and YSYEKL. The CDR3 reads CASSQGEVANGELFF. CDR3 bases: TGCGCCAGCAGCCAAGGAGAGGTAGCGAACGGGGAGCTGTTTTTT.

The chain employs TRBV21-1 and TRBJ1-3; TRBD1 is the table's D call and was not checked against the DNA. TRBV21-1 is a pseudogene segment. This CDR3 is 17 amino acids long. This CDR3 is CASSKERATPSGNTIYF. DNA of the CDR3: TGTGCCAGCAGCAAAGAAAGGGCGACACCCTCTGGAAACACCATATATTTT.

This clonotype was detected only once. The V gene is TRBV25-1, the J gene TRBJ2-7; D is possibly TRBD1 or TRBD2 (5 bases each). Germline loops: CDR1 MGHDK, CDR2 SYGVNS. V was shortened by 1 base and J by 1 base, with 8 bases between the two germline ends. CDR3 length equals 14 residues. This chain's CDR3 is CASSESEGSYEQYF. The CDR3 DNA reads TGTGCCAGCAGTGAATCTGAGGGGTCCTACGAGCAGTACTTC.

The chain uses TRBV20-1 and TRBJ1-2; D unclear. Germline V lookup: CDR1 DFQATT, CDR2 SNEGSKA (reference sequence). Between the trimmed V and J ends, which lost 0 bases and 4 bases, there was a span of 12 bases. This CDR3 has 14 amino acids. The CDR3 DNA reads as TGCAGTGCTAGAGATAACGGGGTGATCTATGGCTACACCTTC. This codes for CSARDNGVIYGYTF.

J is TRBJ1-2 and V is TRBV24-1; tentative D call: TRBD1 (6 bases). CDR1 and CDR2 (germline): KGHDR, SFDVKD. The V end lost 2 bases, the J end lost 9 bases, and 15 bases lay between the germline ends. The CDR3 runs to 14 residues. The CDR3, as DNA: TGTGCCACCAGTGATTCTGGACAGTCGAGGAGCTACACCTTC. This codes for CATSDSGQSRSYTF.